The T cell receptor (beta chain) described here comes from a study of blood T cell repertoires in COVID-19. Study in general: Italy, Spain and the United States were the sources of the convalescent and acute COVID-19 samples.

Generated by immunoSEQ multiplex PCR, the TCRdb table keeps only in-frame clones and is missing some. The profile shows fewer than 250,000 clones, roughly nine tenths of them singletons. CDR1 and CDR2 (germline): LNHDA, SQIVND (reference sequence). There are 13 residues in the CDR3. The ends were cut back, 2 bases at V and 5 bases at J, with 9 bases in the middle. This receptor was taken from a man aged 60-69 years who had recovered from COVID-19. This chain joins TRBV19 and TRBJ1-1; no reliable D call. The sample taken for sequencing was peripheral blood. The CDR3 reads CASSITVVTEAFF. The CDR3 nucleotides are TGTGCCAGTAGTATAACGGTGGTGACTGAAGCTTTCTTT.